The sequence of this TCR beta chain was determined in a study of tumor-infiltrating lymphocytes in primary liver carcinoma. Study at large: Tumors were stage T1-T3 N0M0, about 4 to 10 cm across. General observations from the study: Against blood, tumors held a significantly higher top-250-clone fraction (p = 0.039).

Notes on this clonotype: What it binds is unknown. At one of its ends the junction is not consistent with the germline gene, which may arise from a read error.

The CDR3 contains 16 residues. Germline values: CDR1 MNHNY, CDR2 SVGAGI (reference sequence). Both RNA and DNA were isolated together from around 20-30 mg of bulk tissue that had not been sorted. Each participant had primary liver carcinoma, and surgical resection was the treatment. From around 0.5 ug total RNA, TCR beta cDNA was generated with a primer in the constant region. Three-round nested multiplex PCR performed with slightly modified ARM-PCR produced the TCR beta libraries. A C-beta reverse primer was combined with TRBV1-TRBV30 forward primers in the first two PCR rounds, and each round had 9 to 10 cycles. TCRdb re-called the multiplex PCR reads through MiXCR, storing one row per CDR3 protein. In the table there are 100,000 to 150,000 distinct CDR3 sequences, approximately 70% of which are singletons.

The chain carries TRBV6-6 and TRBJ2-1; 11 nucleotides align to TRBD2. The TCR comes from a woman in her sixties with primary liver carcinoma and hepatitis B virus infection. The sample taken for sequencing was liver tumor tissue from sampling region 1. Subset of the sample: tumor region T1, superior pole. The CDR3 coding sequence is TGTGCCAGCAGTTCCCGCGGGACTAGCGGCTACATTGAGCAGTTCTTC. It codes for CASSSRGTSGYIEQFF.